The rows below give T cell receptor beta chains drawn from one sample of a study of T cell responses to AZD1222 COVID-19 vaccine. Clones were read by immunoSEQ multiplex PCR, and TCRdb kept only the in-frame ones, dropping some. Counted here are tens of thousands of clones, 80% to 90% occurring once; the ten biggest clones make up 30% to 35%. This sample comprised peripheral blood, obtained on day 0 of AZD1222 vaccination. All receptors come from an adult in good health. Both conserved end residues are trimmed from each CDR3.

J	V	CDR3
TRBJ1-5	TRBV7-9	ASSMTGGGQPQH
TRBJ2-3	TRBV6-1	ASSDFSDTQY
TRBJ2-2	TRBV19	ASSMVQMNTGELF
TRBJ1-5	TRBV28	ASSNNQPQH
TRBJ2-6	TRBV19	ASSMVHSGANVLT
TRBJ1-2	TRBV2	ASSEEGTVWGKLLGGYT
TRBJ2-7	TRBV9	AGSANSRVHEQY
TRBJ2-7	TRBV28	ASSYSYEQY
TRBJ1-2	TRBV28	ASSLLGQGARGYT
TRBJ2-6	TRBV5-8	ASSLYASGANVLT
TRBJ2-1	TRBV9	ASSVAANEQF
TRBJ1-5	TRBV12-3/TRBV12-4	ASRKNSGEPQH
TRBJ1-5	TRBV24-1	ATSDHRQGGSQPQH
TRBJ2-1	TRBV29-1	SVRAGVGNEQF
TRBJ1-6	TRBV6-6	ASSHSQGSYNSPLH
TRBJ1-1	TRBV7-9	ASSLLRDGAF
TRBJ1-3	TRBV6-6	ASSPDLEESIY
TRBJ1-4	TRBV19	ASSTALGHKKLF
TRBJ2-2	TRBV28	ASSPPGVLTGELF
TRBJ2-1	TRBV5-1	ASSLGRQGRDEQF
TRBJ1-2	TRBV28	ASSLGQAFGYT
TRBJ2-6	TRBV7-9	ASSPGQAGANVLT
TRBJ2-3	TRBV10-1	ASNVSGQTTDTQY
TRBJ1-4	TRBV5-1	ASSVRGPGEKLF
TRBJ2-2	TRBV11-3	ASSRQGNGELF
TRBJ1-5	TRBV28	ASSLLGRARQPQH
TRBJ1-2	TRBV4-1	ASSQEGQGAQGYT
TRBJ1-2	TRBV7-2	ASSLVGQGIYYT
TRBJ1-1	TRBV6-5	ASSYSEGSTEAF
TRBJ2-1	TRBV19	ASSPAGTSSYNEQF
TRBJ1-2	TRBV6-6	ASKERTGSGYGYT
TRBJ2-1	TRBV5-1	ASSRLGTSGIAYNEQF
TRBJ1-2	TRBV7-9	ASSLPQGGST
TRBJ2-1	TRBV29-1	SVDTGTNNEQF
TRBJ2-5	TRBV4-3	ASSPGGVAGYQETQY
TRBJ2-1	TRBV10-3	AISEEGYAYNEQF
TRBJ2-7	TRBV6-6	ASSPRGYEQY
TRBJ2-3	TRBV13	ASSPDEQGTDTQY
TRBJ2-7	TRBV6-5	ASSLRAELYEQY
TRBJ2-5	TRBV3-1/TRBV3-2	ASSPRLAGGQETQY
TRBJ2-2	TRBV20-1	SASNTNTGELF
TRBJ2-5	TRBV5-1	ASSLPSGSETQY
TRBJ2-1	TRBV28	ASTQGSGSDEQF
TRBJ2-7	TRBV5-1	ASSPDRALYEQY
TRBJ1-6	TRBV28	ASSLRRDNSPLH
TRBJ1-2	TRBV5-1	ASSLDRLANYGYT
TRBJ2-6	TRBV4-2	ASSQARDTPLVGANVLT
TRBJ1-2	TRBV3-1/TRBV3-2	ASSLGQGLGYT
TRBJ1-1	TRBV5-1	ASSLERTGRRGTEAF
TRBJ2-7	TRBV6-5	ASSYFSSGSSYEQY
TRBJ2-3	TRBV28	ASSPRQGLADTQY
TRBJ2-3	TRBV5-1	ASSSGDTQY
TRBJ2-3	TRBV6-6	ASRVGHTDTQY
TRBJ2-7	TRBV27	ASSFERDRFFEQY
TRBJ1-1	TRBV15	ATSRERQPYTEAF
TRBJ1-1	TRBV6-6	ASSPGGNTEAF
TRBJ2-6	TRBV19	ASSILVGGDNVLT